This entry lists 5 T cell receptor beta chains sequenced from one sample in a study of T cell responses to AZD1222 COVID-19 vaccine (dated by TCRdb to the early 2020s). The sample's time point label, in plain terms: baseline before first vaccination. Library prep was done by the immunoSEQ multiplex PCR assay. As stored in TCRdb, this immuneACCESS dataset retains in-frame rearrangements with V and J assigned. A fraction of the clones does not appear; measured against another copy, unresolved V genes explain less than half of the discrepancy, and the remainder lacks a known reason. The sample has about 140,000 clones on record, roughly 90% of them singletons. 1.7% of the sample is held by the ten biggest clonotypes. The material was peripheral blood, obtained on day 0 of AZD1222 vaccination. The receptors here all came from an adult in good health.

Only one count was recorded for this clone. The chain uses TRBV28 and TRBJ2-2, with D perhaps matching TRBD1 (5 bases). The V gene lost 3 bases and the J gene lost 2 bases, with 16 bases spanning the gap. The germline gives CDR1 MDHEN, CDR2 SYDVKM. The length of the CDR3 is 17 residues. This CDR3 is CASSFTDHTGNTGELFF. The CDR3 DNA reads as TGTGCCAGCAGTTTTACGGACCATACAGGTAACACCGGGGAGCTGTTTTTT.

V and J are TRBV11-2 and TRBJ1-3; 9 bases align to TRBD1. Germline loops: CDR1 SGHAT, CDR2 FQNNGV. The CDR3 runs to 15 residues. V was pared by 5 bases and J by 6 bases, with 8 bases of the junction left unmatched. The CDR3 nucleotides read TGTGCCAGCAGCCCCGACAGGGGGAGGTTAAACACCATATATTTT. It codes for CASSPDRGRLNTIYF.

The rearrangement joins TRBV18 to TRBJ1-1; no reliable D call. V lost 2 bases to trimming and J lost 0 bases, with 10 bases between them. Germline lookup yields CDR1 KGHSH and CDR2 LQKENI. This CDR3 region has 15 residues. The CDR3 nucleotides are TGTGCCAGCTCACCAGAGGGTAGGGTGAACACTGAAGCTTTCTTT. Amino acids: CASSPEGRVNTEAFF.

This clone was recorded only once. The V call is TRBV11-2, the J call TRBJ2-5; D is unresolved. CDR1 and CDR2 from the germline V gene are SGHAT and FQNNGV. Trimming took 5 bases from V and 4 from J, leaving 11 bases between them. The CDR3 extends over 13 amino acids. CDR3: CASSGVGRETQYF. CDR3 coding DNA: TGTGCCAGCAGCGGTGTGGGTCGAGAGACCCAGTACTTC.

The V call is TRBV18, the J call TRBJ2-2, with 14 bases matching TRBD2. The ends lost 2 bases at V and 6 bases at J; junction bases unmatched: 5. The CDR3 sequence is 17 residues long. Germline CDR1 KGHSH, CDR2 LQKENI. The CDR3 bases are TGTGCCAGCTCACCAGGGACTAGCGGGAGTTCCTCCGGGGAGCTGTTTTTT. Its protein product is CASSPGTSGSSSGELFF.